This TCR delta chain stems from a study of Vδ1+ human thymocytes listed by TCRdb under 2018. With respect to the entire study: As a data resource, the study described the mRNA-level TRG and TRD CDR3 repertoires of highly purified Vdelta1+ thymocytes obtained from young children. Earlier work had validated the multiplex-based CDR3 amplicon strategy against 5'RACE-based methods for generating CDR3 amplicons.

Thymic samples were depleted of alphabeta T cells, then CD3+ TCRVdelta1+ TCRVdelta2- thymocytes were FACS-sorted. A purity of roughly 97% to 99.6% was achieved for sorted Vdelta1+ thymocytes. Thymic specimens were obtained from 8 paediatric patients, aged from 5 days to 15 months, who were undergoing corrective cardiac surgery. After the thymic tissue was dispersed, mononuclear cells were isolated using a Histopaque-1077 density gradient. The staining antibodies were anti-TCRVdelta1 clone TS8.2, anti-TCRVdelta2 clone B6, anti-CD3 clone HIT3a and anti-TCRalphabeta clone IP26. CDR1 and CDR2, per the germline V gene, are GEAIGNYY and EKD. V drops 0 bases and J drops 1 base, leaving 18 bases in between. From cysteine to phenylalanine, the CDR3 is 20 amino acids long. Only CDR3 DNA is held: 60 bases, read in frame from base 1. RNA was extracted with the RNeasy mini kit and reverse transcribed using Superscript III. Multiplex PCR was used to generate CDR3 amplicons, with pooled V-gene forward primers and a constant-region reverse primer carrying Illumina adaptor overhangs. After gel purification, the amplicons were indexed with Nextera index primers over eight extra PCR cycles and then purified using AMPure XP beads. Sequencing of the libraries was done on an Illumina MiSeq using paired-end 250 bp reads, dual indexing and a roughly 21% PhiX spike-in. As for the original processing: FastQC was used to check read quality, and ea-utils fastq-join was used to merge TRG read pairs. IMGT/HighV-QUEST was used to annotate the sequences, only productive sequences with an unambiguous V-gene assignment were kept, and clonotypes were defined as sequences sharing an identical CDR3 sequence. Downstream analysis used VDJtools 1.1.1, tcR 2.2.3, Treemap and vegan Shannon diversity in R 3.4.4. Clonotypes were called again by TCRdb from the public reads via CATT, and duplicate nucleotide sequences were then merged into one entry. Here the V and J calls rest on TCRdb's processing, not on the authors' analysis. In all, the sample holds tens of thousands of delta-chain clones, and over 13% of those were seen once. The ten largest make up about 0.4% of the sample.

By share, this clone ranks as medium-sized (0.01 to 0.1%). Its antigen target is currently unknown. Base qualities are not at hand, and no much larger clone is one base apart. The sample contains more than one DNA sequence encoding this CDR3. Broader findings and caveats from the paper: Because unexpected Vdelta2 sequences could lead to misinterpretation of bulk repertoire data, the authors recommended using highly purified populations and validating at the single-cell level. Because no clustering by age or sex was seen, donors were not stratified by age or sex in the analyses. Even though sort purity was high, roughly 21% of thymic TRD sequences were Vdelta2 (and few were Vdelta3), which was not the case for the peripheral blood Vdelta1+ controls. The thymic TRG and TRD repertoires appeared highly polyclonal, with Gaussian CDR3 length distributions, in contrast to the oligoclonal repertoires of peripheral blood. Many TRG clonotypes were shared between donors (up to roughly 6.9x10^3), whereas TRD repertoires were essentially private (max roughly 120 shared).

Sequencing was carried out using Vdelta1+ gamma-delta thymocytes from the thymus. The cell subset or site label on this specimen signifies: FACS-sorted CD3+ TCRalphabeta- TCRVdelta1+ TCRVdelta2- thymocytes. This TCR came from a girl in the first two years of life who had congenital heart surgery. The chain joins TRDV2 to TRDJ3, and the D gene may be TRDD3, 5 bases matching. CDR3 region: CACDTDGISSGSWDTRQMFF. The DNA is TGTGCCTGTGACACCGATGGGATCTCATCCGGATCCTGGGACACCCGACAGATGTTTTTC.